A single sample is the source of the 9 T cell receptor beta chains below, sequenced in a study of blood T cell repertoires in COVID-19. The data were produced by immunoSEQ multiplex PCR, yet TCRdb's version contains in-frame clones alone and is incomplete. Here the sample spans some 150,000 clones, 80% to 90% being singletons. The material sequenced was peripheral blood. These receptor sequences come from a woman aged 55-75 years with COVID-19, enrolled during active disease.

This chain joins TRBV7-9 and TRBJ2-1; no clear D. This CDR3 has 15 residues. CDR1 and CDR2 (germline): SEHNR, FQNEAQ (reference sequence). The V gene lost 5 bases and the J gene lost 0 bases, with 11 bases spanning the gap. CDR3 coding DNA: TGTGCCAGCAGCACGACTCTTAACTCCTACAATGAGCAGTTCTTC. It encodes CASSTTLNSYNEQFF. Combining the CDR3 with reference TRBV7-9 and TRBJ2-1 gives the whole variable domain DTGVSQNPRHKITKRGQNVTFRCDPISEHNRLYWYRQTLGQGPEFLTYFQNEAQLEKSRLLSDRFSAERPKGSFSTLEIQRTEQGDSAMYLCASSTTLNSYNEQFFGPGTRLTVL.

This clone was seen a handful of times. The chain couples TRBV11-3 to TRBJ2-1, with D possibly being TRBD2 (5 bases). Germline loops: CDR1 SGHNT, CDR2 YENEEA. The CDR3 spans 12 residues. Trimming took 0 bases from V and 9 from J, leaving 6 bases between them. Here the CDR3 DNA reads TGTGCCAGCAGCTTAGATGCGGGTGAGCAGTTCTTC. Amino acids: CASSLDAGEQFF.

The CDR3 nucleotides read TGTGCCAGCAGTCAGACAGGGGCTTCTAATTCACCCCTCCACTTT. Translated: CASSQTGASNSPLHF. The chain carries TRBV9 and TRBJ1-6, with 8 bases identical to TRBD1. The CDR3 contains 15 residues. Germline V gene sequence: CDR1 SGDLS, CDR2 YYNGEE. Unmatched junction bases numbered 7, after V lost 5 bases and J lost 6 bases. Combining the CDR3 with reference TRBV9 and TRBJ1-6 gives the whole variable domain DSGVTQTPKHLITATGQRVTLRCSPRSGDLSVYWYQQSLDQGLQFLIQYYNGEERAKGNILERFSAQQFPDLHSELNLSSLELGDSALYFCASSQTGASNSPLHFGNGTRLTVT.

The genes are TRBV5-1 and TRBJ2-7; 8 bases are shared with TRBD2. V lost 0 bases, J lost 0 bases, and 2 bases stayed unmatched. This CDR3 has 15 amino acids. Germline loops: CDR1 SGHRS, CDR2 YFSETQ. The chain's CDR3 is CASSLELADSYEQYF. DNA for the CDR3: TGCGCCAGCAGCTTGGAACTAGCGGACTCCTACGAGCAGTACTTC.

The chain is built from TRBV15 and TRBJ1-6; the D gene is possibly TRBD1 (5 bases). The CDR3 covers 13 residues. Germline lookup yields CDR1 LNHNV and CDR2 YYDKDF (reference sequence). V lost 0 bases and J lost 13, with 10 bases in between. CDR3 nucleotides: TGTGCCACCAGCAGAGACAGGGATAGGCCCCTCCACTTT. It codes for CATSRDRDRPLHF.

This clone was picked up a small number of times. The V and J genes are TRBV6-2 or TRBV6-3 and TRBJ2-5, with TRBD1 identical over 9 bases. V lost 0 bases and J lost 5; bases outside the gene matches: 10. Germline V gene sequence: CDR1 MNHEY, CDR2 SVGEGT. The CDR3 consists of 17 residues. The CDR3 region has the DNA TGTGCCAGCAGTTACTCACCGAAGACAGGGGGTCGGGAGACCCAGTACTTC. This gives the protein CASSYSPKTGGRETQYF.

This chain uses TRBV15 with TRBJ1-2; maybe TRBD1 (5 bases). The V end lost 8 bases, the J end lost 8 bases, and 12 bases lay between the germline ends. This CDR3 region has 11 residues. Germline V gene sequence: CDR1 LNHNV, CDR2 YYDKDF (reference sequence). In DNA form, the CDR3 reads TGTGCCACCGAAGACAGTCAGGGCTACACCTTC. It is translated as CATEDSQGYTF.

The gene calls are TRBV18 and TRBJ1-2, with 8 positions matching TRBD1. CDR1 and CDR2 from the germline V gene are KGHSH and LQKENI. The junction had 10 bases not matched to a gene; V was cut back by 6 bases and J by 4 bases. CDR3 length: 15 amino acids. CDR3 region: CASSYDRGRIYGYTF. CDR3 nucleotide sequence: TGTGCCAGCTCGTACGACAGGGGCCGGATCTATGGCTACACCTTC.

CDR3 loop: CASSLVGRGAYGYTF. The DNA for the CDR3 is TGTGCCAGCAGCTTAGTCGGCAGGGGGGCCTATGGCTACACCTTC. This chain joins TRBV11-2 and TRBJ1-2, with 7 bases that match TRBD1. The junction had 6 bases not matched to a gene; V was cut back by 1 base and J by 4 bases. This CDR3 has 15 amino acids. The germline gives CDR1 SGHAT, CDR2 FQNNGV.